Listed below are T cell receptor beta chains from one sample, sequenced in a study of graft-versus-host responses after intestinal transplantation. These receptors' antigens are unknown. The table came from immunoSEQ multiplex PCR; TCRdb's copy has only in-frame clones and leaves some out. The repertoire holds 85,000 to 95,000 clones, with approximately 94% as singletons. The sample here was unstimulated CD8+ T cells sorted from spleen or lymph node cells, taken before intestinal transplant. These receptor sequences come from a human donor who received an intestinal transplant. Both conserved end residues are part of each CDR3. Each record gives: D gene, clone size, V gene, J gene, CDR3 length, CDR3 protein, CDR3 DNA. The D gene is left open where the match is weak. Size is omitted from some rows. Given values are once, few, many or a class for expanded clones.

>TRBD1|NA|TRBV7-9|TRBJ1-4|16
CASSAYRGATNEKLFF
TGTGCCAGCAGCGCGTACAGGGGCGCAACTAATGAAAAACTGTTTTTT
>NA|NA|TRBV30|TRBJ1-6|15
CAWSTQEPYNSPLHF
TGTGCCTGGAGTACCCAGGAACCCTATAATTCACCCCTCCACTTT
>NA|NA|TRBV4-3|TRBJ1-3|14
CASSQGGQPEAIYF
TGCGCCAGCAGCCAAGGTGGACAGCCGGAGGCCATATATTTT
>TRBD1|NA|TRBV15|TRBJ2-7|16
CATSRDLTQGAYEQYF
TGTGCCACCAGCAGAGATCTGACCCAGGGGGCCTACGAGCAGTACTTC
>TRBD2|NA|TRBV13|TRBJ2-3|16
CASSLRSGGPTDTQYF
TGTGCCAGCAGCTTACGTAGCGGGGGGCCCACAGATACGCAGTATTTT
>TRBD2|NA|TRBV19|TRBJ2-7|15
CASSPGLAGGNEQYF
TGTGCCAGTAGTCCGGGACTAGCGGGGGGCAACGAGCAGTACTTC
>NA|NA|TRBV4-2|TRBJ1-5|15
CASSQDGGVSQPQHF
TGTGCCAGCAGCCAAGATGGGGGGGTTAGTCAGCCCCAGCATTTT
>NA|NA|TRBV7-8|TRBJ2-7|13
CASSLGQGNEQYF
TGTGCCAGCAGCTTAGGCCAGGGAAACGAGCAGTACTTC
>NA|once|TRBV9|TRBJ2-7|15
CASSVVPGQKYEQYF
TGTGCCAGCAGCGTAGTTCCCGGACAGAAATACGAGCAGTACTTC
>TRBD1|NA|TRBV14|TRBJ1-2|17
CASSQGDYRDRGYGYTF
TGTGCCAGCAGCCAAGGAGATTACCGGGACAGGGGCTATGGCTACACCTTC
>TRBD1|NA|TRBV19|TRBJ1-1|14
CASSSEDRRTEAFF
TGTGCCAGTAGTTCCGAGGACAGGCGGACTGAAGCTTTCTTT
>NA|NA|TRBV27|TRBJ2-1|12
CASSFPGNEQFF
TGTGCCAGCAGTTTCCCCGGGAATGAGCAGTTCTTC
>TRBD1|NA|TRBV30|TRBJ1-1|12
CAWSPDRDEAFF
TGTGCCTGGAGTCCCGACAGGGATGAAGCTTTCTTT
>TRBD1|NA|TRBV7-9|TRBJ2-1|15
CASSPTGTEANEQFF
TGTGCCAGCAGCCCAACCGGGACAGAAGCTAATGAGCAGTTCTTC
>NA|NA|TRBV2|TRBJ2-7|12
CASMRDSYEQYF
TGTGCCAGCATGCGGGACTCCTACGAGCAGTACTTC
>NA|NA|TRBV6-6|TRBJ2-7|15
CASSFVSGGSHEQYF
TGTGCCAGCAGTTTCGTGTCGGGGGGCAGCCACGAGCAGTACTTC
>NA|NA|TRBV7-9|TRBJ1-2|14
CASSSQGRGNGYTF
TGTGCCAGCAGTTCCCAGGGAAGAGGCAATGGCTACACCTTC
>TRBD2|NA|TRBV7-7|TRBJ2-1|15
CASSFGGGALGEQFF
TGTGCCAGCAGCTTTGGCGGGGGGGCCTTGGGGGAGCAGTTCTTC
>NA|few|TRBV28|TRBJ2-3|16
CASSLVGIPSTDTQYF
TGTGCCAGCAGTTTAGTCGGGATCCCTAGCACAGATACGCAGTATTTT
>NA|once|TRBV7-9|TRBJ1-2|13
CASTKRGNYGYTF
TGTGCCAGCACCAAGAGGGGGAACTATGGCTACACCTTC
>TRBD2|NA|TRBV19|TRBJ2-7|14
CASSPRGGLYEQYF
TGTGCCAGTAGTCCCCGCGGGGGTCTCTACGAGCAGTACTTC
>TRBD1|NA|TRBV5-1|TRBJ2-7|17
CASSITSSDRGSYEQYF
TGCGCCAGCAGCATCACTAGTTCGGACAGGGGAAGCTACGAGCAGTACTTC
>NA|NA|TRBV7-9|TRBJ1-1|14
CASRPGGGYTEAFF
TGTGCCAGCAGACCGGGGGGAGGGTACACTGAAGCTTTCTTT
>NA|NA|TRBV25-1|TRBJ1-6|16
CASSAGPGGYNSPLHF
TGTGCCAGCAGTGCGGGGCCCGGGGGTTATAATTCACCCCTCCACTTT
>NA|once|TRBV4-3|TRBJ1-1|13
CASSQVRGIEAFF
TGCGCCAGCAGCCAAGTCCGAGGGATTGAAGCTTTCTTT
>NA|NA|TRBV7-6|TRBJ1-1|14
CASSSGRGNTEAFF
TGTGCCAGCAGCTCGGGCAGGGGAAACACTGAAGCTTTCTTT
>TRBD1|NA|TRBV13|TRBJ1-2|14
CASSLNRGQGGYTF
TGTGCCAGCAGCTTAAACAGGGGGCAAGGTGGCTACACCTTC
>NA|NA|TRBV10-3|TRBJ2-7|14
CAISERQGGYEQYF
TGTGCCATCAGTGAGCGCCAGGGGGGTTACGAGCAGTACTTC
>NA|NA|TRBV27|TRBJ2-7|14
CASKYTWGPYEQYF
TGTGCCAGCAAGTATACGTGGGGCCCCTACGAGCAGTACTTC
>NA|NA|TRBV9|TRBJ2-2|14
CASSVGGDTGELFF
TGTGCCAGCAGCGTAGGGGGAGATACCGGGGAGCTGTTTTTT
>NA|NA|TRBV6-5|TRBJ2-7|13
CASRVTASYEQYF
TGTGCCAGCAGAGTAACAGCCTCCTACGAGCAGTACTTC